This section outlines one TCR beta chain sequence together with its context. This clonotype appeared many times. Its antigen remains unidentified. No base quality values were provided; no much bigger clone lies one nucleotide off. This entry comes from a study of T cell repertoires in cytomegalovirus infection (dated by TCRdb to the late 2010s). With regard to the full study: Donor HLA type was relevant to the analysis, because carriage of CMV infection together with the matching HLA type was indicated by public TCR beta signatures.

The data were produced on an Illumina HiSeq 1500. TCRdb trimmed the raw reads at Q25, called clones with MiXCR and kept productive beta chains. CDR3 protein duplicates are merged, each entry listing the most common genes and DNA. The sample table contains around 170,000 distinct CDR3 sequences; only one count was recorded for 14% of them. The ten top clones hold over 20% of the sample. Study-level results and caveats: In both this cohort and an independent roughly 400-donor cohort, the cumulative frequency of public TCR beta family members distinguished carriers of CMV infection plus the relevant HLA type. The ex vivo response was dominated by HLA-C-restricted CMV-specific TCR beta clonotypes, and the single most frequent clonotype in two of eight donors was supplied by these HLA-C-restricted clonotypes.

The sample comprised PBMCs. The clonotype originates from a human donor in good health (CMV status not recorded). Some clones in this sample may be carry-over from other donors' samples.

The CDR3 here reads CASSRRTGNGYEQYF. In nucleotides, the sequence is TGTGCCAGCAGCCGCAGGACAGGGAATGGCTACGAGCAGTACTTC. The V and J genes are TRBV7-2 and TRBJ2-7; TRBD1 aligns with 8 central bases. CDR1 is given as SGHTA and CDR2 as FQGNSA, both from the germline V gene. The CDR3 starts with the cysteine, ends with the phenylalanine, and has 15 residues. The only DNA kept is the CDR3, 45 bases in frame from the first base. Trimmed from V: 5 bases; trimmed from J: 3 bases; junction bases lacking a gene match: 9.